This T cell receptor beta chain was found in a study of cytomegalovirus exposure and HLA in healthy donors. This CDR3 is 15 amino acids long. Unmatched junction bases numbered 9, after V lost 6 bases and J lost 4 bases. CDR1 and CDR2 (germline): SNHLY, FYNNEI. With respect to this clone: No antigen is known for it.

General study points: The investigators catalogued 150 to 200 TCR beta chains as cytomegalovirus-associated.

The PCR made use of 60 Vbeta and 13 Jbeta primers. TCRdb's table, derived via immunoSEQ multiplex PCR, lists solely in-frame clones and lacks some. The sample consists of about 120,000 clones, about four fifths of them appearing once. The sequence was collected from a male donor in good health and CMV-seropositive. V usage is TRBV2 and J usage is TRBJ1-3; TRBD1 matches 7 bases. The sample was PBMCs. The CDR3 DNA follows: TGTGCCAGCAGGATGGGACAGACCGCGGGAAACACCATATATTTT. This sequence encodes CASRMGQTAGNTIYF.